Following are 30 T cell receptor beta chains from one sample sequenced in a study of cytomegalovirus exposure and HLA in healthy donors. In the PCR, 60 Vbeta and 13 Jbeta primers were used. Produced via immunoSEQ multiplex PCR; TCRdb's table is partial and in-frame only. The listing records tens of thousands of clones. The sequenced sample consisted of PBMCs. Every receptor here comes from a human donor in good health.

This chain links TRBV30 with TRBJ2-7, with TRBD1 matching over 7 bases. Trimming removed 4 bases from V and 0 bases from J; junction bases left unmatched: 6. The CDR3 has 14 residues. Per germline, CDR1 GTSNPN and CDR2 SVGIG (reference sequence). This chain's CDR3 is CAWNTGTVSYEQYF. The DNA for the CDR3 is TGTGCCTGGAACACCGGGACAGTCTCCTACGAGCAGTACTTC.

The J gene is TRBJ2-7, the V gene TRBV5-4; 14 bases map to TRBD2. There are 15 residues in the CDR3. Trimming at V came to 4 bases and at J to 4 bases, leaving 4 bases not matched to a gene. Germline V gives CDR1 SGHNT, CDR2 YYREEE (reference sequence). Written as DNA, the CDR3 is TGTGCCAGCAGCCCTGGGACTAGCGGGGGTTACGAGCAGTACTTC. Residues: CASSPGTSGGYEQYF.

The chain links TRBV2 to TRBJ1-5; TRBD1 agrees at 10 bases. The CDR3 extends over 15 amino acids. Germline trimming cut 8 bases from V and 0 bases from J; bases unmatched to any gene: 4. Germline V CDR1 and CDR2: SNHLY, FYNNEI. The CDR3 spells CASRDRGYSNQPQHF. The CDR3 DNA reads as TGTGCCAGCCGGGACAGGGGCTATAGCAATCAGCCCCAGCATTTT.

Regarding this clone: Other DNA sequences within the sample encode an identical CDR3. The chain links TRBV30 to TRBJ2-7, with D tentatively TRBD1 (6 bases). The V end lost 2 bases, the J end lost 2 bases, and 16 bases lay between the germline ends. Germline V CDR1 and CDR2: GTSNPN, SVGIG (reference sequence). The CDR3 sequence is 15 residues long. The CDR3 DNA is TGTGCCTGGAGTTGGGGGCTAGCAGGACCCTACGAGCAGTACTTC. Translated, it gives CAWSWGLAGPYEQYF.

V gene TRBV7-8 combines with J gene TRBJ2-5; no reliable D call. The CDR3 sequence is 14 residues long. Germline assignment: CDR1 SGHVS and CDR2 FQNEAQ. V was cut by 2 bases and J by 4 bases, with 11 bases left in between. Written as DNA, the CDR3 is TGTGCCAGCAGCTTAAAGAGAATAGCAGAGACCCAGTACTTC. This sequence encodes CASSLKRIAETQYF.

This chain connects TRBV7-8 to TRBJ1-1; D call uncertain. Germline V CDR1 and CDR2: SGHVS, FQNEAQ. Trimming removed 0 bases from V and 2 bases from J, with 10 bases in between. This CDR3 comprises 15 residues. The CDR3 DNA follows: TGTGCCAGCAGCTTAGCTCGAGGGAGAAACACTGAAGCTTTCTTT. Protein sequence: CASSLARGRNTEAFF.

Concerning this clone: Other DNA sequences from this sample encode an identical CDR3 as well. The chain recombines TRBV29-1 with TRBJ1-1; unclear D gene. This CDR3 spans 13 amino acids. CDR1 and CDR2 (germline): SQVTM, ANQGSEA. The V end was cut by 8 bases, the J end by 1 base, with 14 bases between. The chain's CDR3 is CSPGSPGNTEAFF. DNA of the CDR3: TGCAGCCCCGGGAGCCCAGGGAACACTGAAGCTTTCTTT.

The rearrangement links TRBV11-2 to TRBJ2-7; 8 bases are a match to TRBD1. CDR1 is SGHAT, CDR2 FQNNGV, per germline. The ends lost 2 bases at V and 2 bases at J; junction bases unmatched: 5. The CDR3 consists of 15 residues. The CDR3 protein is CASSLLDRVAYEQYF. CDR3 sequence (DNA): TGTGCCAGCAGCTTACTGGACAGGGTCGCCTACGAGCAGTACTTC.

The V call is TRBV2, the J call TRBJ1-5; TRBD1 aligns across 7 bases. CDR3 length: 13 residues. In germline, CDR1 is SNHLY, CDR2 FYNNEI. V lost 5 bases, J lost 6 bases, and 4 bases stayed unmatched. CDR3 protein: CASSYRGGQPQHF. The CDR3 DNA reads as TGTGCCAGCAGTTACAGGGGAGGTCAGCCCCAGCATTTT.

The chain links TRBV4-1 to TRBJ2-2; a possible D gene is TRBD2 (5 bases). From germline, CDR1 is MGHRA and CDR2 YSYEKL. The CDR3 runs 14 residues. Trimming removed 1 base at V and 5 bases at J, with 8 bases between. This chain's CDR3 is CASSQVARTGELFF. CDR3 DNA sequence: TGCGCCAGCAGCCAAGTAGCGCGAACCGGGGAGCTGTTTTTT.

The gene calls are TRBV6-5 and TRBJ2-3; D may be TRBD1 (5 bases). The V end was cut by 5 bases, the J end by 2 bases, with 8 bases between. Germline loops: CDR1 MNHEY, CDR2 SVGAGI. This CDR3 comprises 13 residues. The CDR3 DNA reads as TGTGCCAGCAGTCCGACAGCCACAGATACGCAGTATTTT. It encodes CASSPTATDTQYF.

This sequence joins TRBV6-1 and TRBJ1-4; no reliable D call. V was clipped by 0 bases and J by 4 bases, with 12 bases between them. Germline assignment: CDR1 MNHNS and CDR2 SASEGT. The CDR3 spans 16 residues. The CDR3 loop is CASSEADGSGNEKLFF. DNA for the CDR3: TGTGCCAGCAGTGAAGCCGACGGGTCGGGTAATGAAAAACTGTTTTTT.

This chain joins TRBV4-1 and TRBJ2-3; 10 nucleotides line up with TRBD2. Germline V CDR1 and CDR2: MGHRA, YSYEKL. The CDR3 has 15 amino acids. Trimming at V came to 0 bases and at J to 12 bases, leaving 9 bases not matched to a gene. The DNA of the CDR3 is TGCGCCAGCAGCCAAGACGAAGATAGCGGGGGGTTTCAGTATTTT. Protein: CASSQDEDSGGFQYF.

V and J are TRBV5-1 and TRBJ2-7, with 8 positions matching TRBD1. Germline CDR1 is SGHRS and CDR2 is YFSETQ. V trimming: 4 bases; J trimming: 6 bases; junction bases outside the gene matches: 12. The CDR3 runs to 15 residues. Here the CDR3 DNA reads TGCGCCAGCAGCAACCGGGACAGGATGACAACCGAGCAGTACTTC. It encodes CASSNRDRMTTEQYF.

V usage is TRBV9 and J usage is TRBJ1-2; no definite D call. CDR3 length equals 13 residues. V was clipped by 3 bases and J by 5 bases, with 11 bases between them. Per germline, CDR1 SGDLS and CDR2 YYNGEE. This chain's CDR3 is CASSADGIYGYTF. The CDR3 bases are TGTGCCAGCAGCGCAGACGGGATTTATGGCTACACCTTC.

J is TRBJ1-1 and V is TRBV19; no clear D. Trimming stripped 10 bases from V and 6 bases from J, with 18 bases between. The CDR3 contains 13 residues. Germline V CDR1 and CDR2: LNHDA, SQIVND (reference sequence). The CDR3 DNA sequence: TGTGCCACAATAGACCCAAGAGGTGCTGAAGCTTTCTTT. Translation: CATIDPRGAEAFF.

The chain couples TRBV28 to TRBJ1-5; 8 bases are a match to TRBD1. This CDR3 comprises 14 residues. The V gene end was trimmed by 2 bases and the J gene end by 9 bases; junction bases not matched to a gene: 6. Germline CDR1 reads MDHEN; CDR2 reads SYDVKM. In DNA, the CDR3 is TGTGCCAGCAGTTTACTACAGGGGGTAAGGCCCCAGCATTTT. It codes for CASSLLQGVRPQHF.

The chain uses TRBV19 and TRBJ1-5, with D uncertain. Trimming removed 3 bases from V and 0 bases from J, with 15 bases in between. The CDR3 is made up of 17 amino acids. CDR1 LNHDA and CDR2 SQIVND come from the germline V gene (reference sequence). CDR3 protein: CASSILTGPGSNQPQHF. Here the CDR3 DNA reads TGTGCCAGTAGTATTCTGACGGGTCCGGGTAGCAATCAGCCCCAGCATTTT.

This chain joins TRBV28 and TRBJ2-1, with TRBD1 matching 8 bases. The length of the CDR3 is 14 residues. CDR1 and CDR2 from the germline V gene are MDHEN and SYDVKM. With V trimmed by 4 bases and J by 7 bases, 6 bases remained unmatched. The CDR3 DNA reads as TGTGCCAGCAGTTCCCACAGGGGGATAAATGAGCAGTTCTTC. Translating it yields CASSSHRGINEQFF.

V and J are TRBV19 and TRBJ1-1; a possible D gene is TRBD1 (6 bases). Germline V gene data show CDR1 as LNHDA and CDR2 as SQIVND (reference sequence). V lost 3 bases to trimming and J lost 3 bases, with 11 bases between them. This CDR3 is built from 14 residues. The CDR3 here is CASSIQGLDTEAFF. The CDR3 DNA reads TGTGCCAGTAGTATTCAGGGGTTGGACACTGAAGCTTTCTTT. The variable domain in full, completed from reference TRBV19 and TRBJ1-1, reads DGGITQSPKYLFRKEGQNVTLSCEQNLNHDAMYWYRQDPGQGLRLIYYSQIVNDFQKGDIAEGYSVSREKKESFPLTVTSAQKNPTAFYLCASSIQGLDTEAFFGQGTRLTVV.

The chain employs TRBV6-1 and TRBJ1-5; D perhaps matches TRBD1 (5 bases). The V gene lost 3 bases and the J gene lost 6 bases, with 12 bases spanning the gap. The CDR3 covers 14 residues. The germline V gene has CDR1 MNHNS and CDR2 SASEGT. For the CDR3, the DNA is TGTGCCAGCAGTGATTGGGGCCAGGCTCAGCCCCAGCATTTT. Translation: CASSDWGQAQPQHF.

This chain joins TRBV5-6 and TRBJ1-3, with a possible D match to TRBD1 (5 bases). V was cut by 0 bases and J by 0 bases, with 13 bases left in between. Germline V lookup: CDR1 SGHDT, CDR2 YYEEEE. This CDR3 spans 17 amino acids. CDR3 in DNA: TGTGCCAGCAGCTTGGGGCCGGGACTTTTCTCTGGAAACACCATATATTTT. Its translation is CASSLGPGLFSGNTIYF.

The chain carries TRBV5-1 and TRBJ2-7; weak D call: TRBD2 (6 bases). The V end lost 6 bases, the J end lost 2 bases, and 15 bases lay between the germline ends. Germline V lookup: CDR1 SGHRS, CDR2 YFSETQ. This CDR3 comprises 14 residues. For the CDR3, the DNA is TGCGCCAGCAAGGCGGGACCCAAGGCCTACGAGCAGTACTTC. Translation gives CASKAGPKAYEQYF.

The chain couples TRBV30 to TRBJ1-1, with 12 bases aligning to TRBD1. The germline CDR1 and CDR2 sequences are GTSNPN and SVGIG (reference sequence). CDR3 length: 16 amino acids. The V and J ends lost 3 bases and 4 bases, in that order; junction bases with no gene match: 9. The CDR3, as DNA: TGTGCCTGGAGGGCCCGGGACAGGGGGCTGGGCACTGAAGCTTTCTTT. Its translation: CAWRARDRGLGTEAFF.

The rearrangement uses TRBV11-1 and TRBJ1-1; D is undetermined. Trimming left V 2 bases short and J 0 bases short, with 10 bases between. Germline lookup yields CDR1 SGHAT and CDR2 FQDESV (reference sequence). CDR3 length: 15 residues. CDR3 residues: CASSLQDNMNTEAFF. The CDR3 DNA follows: TGTGCCAGCAGCTTACAGGATAACATGAACACTGAAGCTTTCTTT.

The CDR3 DNA follows: TGTGCCAGCAGTGAAAGGACAGCTAACTATGGCTACACCTTC. Translation: CASSERTANYGYTF. The V call is TRBV6-1, the J call TRBJ1-2; tentative D call: TRBD1 (6 bases). V lost 2 bases and J 0 bases, leaving 7 bases between the germline ends. Germline V gives CDR1 MNHNS, CDR2 SASEGT. The CDR3 contains 14 residues.

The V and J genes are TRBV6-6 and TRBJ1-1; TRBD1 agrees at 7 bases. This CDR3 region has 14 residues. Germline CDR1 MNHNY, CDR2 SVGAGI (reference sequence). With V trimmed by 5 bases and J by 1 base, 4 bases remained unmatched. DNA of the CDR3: TGTGCCAGCAGTCCCGGGACAGCGAACACTGAAGCTTTCTTT. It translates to CASSPGTANTEAFF.

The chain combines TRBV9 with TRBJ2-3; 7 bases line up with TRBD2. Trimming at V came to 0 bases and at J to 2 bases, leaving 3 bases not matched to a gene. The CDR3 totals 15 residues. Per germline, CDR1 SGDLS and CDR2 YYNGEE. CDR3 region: CASSVDGGSTDTQYF. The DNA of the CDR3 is TGTGCCAGCAGCGTAGACGGGGGGTCCACAGATACGCAGTATTTT.

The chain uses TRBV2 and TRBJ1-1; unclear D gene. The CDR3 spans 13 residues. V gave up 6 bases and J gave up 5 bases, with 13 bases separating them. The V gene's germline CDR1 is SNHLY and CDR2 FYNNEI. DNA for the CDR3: TGTGCCAGCAGGCGAGAGTCCTTGACTGAAGCTTTCTTT. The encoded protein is CASRRESLTEAFF.

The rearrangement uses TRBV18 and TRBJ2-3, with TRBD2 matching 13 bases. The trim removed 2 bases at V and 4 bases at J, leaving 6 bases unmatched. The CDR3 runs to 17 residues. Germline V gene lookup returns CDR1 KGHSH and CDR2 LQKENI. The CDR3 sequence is CASSPSLTSGGADTQYF. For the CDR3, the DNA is TGTGCCAGCTCACCAAGTCTCACTAGCGGGGGGGCAGATACGCAGTATTTT.